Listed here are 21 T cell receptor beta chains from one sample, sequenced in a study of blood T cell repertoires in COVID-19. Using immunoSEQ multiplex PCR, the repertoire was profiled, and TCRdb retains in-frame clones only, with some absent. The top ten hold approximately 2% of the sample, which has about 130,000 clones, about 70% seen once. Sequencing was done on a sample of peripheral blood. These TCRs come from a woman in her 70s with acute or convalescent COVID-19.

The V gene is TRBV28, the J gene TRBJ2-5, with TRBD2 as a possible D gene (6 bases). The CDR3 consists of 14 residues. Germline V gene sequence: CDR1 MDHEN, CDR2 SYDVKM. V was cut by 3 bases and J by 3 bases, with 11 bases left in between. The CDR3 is CASSFIGGKETQYF. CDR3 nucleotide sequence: TGTGCCAGCAGTTTCATAGGCGGGAAAGAGACCCAGTACTTC.

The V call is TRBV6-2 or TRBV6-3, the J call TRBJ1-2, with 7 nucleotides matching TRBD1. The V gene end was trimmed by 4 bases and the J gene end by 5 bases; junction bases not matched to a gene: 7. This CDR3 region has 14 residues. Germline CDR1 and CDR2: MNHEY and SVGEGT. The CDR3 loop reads CASSSGTASYGYTF. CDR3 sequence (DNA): TGTGCCAGCAGTTCCGGGACAGCATCTTATGGCTACACCTTC.

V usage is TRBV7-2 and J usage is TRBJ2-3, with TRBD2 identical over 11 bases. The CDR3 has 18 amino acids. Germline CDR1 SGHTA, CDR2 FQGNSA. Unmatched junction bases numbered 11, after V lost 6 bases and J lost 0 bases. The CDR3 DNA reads TGTGCCAGCAGTTTGCTAGCGGGGGGCCCTTCTAGCACAGATACGCAGTATTTT. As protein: CASSLLAGGPSSTDTQYF.

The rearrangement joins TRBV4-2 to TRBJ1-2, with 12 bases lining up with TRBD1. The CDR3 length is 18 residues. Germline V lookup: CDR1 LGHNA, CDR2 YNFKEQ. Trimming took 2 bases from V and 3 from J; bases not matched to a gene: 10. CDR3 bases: TGTGCCAGCAGCCAACCTCCGGGACAGGGGGCGGGTGACTATGGCTACACCTTC. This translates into CASSQPPGQGAGDYGYTF.

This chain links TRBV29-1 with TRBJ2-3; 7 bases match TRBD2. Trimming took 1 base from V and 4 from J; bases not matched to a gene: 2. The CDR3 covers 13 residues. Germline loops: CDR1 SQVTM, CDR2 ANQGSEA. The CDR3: CSVEGLAPDTQYF. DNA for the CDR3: TGCAGCGTTGAAGGACTAGCCCCAGATACGCAGTATTTT.

This chain's CDR3 is CASSQDSGWGAGANVLTF. CDR3 bases: TGTGCCAGCAGCCAAGATTCTGGGTGGGGCGCTGGGGCCAACGTCCTGACTTTC. This rearrangement joins TRBV4-2 to TRBJ2-6; tentatively, D is TRBD1 (5 bases). The length of the CDR3 is 18 residues. Germline loops: CDR1 LGHNA, CDR2 YNFKEQ. V shed 0 bases and J shed 2 bases, with 14 bases lying between them.

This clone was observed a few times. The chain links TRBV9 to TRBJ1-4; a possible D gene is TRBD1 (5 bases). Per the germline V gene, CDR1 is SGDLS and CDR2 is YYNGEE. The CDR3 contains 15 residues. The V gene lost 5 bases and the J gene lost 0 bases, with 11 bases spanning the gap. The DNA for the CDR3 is TGTGCCAGCAGTAGGGGAATGGCAACTAATGAAAAACTGTTTTTT. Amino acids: CASSRGMATNEKLFF.

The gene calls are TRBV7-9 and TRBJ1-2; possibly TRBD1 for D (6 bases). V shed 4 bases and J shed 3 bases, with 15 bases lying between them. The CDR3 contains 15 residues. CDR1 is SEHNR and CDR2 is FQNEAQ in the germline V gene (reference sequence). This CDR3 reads CASSSTGKGDYGYTF. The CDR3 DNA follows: TGTGCCAGCAGCTCGACCGGCAAGGGGGACTATGGCTACACCTTC.

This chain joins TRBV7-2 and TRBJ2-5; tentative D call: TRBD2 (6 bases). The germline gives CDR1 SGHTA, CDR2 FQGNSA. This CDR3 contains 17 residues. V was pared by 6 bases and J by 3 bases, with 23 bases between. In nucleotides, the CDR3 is TGTGCCAGCAGTCAAAAAGGGGCGGGACGGGGGAAAGAGACCCAGTACTTC. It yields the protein CASSQKGAGRGKETQYF.

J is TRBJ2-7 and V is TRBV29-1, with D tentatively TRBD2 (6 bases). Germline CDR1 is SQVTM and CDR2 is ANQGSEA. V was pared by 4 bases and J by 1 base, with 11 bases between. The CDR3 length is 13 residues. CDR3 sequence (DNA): TGCAGCGTTGGATCGGGGGAGTCCTACGAGCAGTACTTC. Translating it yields CSVGSGESYEQYF.

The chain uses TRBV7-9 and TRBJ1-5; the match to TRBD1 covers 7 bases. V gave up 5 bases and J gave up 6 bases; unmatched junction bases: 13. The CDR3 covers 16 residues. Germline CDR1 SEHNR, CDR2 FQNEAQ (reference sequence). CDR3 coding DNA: TGTGCCAGCAGCCCAGGGGACAGCAGGGCGTTTCAGCCCCAGCATTTT. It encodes CASSPGDSRAFQPQHF. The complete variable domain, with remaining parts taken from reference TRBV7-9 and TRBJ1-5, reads DTGVSQNPRHKITKRGQNVTFRCDPISEHNRLYWYRQTLGQGPEFLTYFQNEAQLEKSRLLSDRFSAERPKGSFSTLEIQRTEQGDSAMYLCASSPGDSRAFQPQHFGDGTRLSIL.

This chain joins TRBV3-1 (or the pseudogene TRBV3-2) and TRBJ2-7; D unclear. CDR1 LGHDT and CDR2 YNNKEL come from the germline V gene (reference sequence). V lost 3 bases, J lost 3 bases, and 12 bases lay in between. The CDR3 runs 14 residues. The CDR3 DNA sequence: TGTGCCAGCAGCCAGGGTAGCCTTAGCTACGAGCAGTACTTC. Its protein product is CASSQGSLSYEQYF.

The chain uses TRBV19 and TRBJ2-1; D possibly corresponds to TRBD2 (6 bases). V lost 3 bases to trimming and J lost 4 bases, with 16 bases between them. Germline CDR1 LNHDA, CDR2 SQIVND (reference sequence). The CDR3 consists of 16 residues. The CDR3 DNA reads TGTGCCAGTAGTATCAATTTGGCGGGGATATACAATGAGCAGTTCTTC. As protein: CASSINLAGIYNEQFF.

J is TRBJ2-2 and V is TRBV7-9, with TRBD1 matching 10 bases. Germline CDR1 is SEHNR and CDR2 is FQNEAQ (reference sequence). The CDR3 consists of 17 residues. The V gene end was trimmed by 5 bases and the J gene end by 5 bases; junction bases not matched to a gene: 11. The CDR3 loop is CASSRPFGTGATGELFF. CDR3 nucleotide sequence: TGTGCCAGCAGCCGACCCTTCGGGACAGGGGCTACCGGGGAGCTGTTTTTT.

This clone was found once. DNA of the CDR3: TGTGCCAGCAGTCGAGGGTTAGCCTCCTACGAGCAGTACTTC. It is translated as CASSRGLASYEQYF. The chain combines TRBV6-5 with TRBJ2-7; TRBD2 is a possible D gene (5 bases). Germline-derived CDR1 and CDR2 are MNHEY and SVGAGI. V lost 5 bases and J lost 0, with 11 bases in between. The CDR3 has 14 amino acids.

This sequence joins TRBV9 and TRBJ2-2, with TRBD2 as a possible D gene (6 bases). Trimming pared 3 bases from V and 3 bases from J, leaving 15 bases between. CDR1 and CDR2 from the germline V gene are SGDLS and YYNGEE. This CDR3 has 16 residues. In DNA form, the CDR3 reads TGTGCCAGCAGCGACGGGGGAAGGGGTTACACCGGGGAGCTGTTTTTT. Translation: CASSDGGRGYTGELFF.

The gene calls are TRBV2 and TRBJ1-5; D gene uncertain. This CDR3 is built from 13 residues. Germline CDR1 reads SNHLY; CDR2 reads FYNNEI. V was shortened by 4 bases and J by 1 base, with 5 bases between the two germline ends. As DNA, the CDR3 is TGTGCCAGCAGTGTACAGAGCAATCAGCCCCAGCATTTT. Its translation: CASSVQSNQPQHF.

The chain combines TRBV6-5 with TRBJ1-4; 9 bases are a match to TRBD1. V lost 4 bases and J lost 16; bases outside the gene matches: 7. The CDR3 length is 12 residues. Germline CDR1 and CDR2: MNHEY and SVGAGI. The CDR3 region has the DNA TGTGCCAGCAGTTCTACAGGGGGCTTTGGGTTTTTT. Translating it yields CASSSTGGFGFF.

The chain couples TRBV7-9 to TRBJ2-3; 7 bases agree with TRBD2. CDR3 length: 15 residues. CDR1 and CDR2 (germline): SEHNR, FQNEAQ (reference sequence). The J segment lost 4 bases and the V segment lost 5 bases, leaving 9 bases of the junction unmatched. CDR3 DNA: TGTGCCAGCAGCCCCACTAGCGTCGTAGCAGATACGCAGTATTTT. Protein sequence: CASSPTSVVADTQYF.

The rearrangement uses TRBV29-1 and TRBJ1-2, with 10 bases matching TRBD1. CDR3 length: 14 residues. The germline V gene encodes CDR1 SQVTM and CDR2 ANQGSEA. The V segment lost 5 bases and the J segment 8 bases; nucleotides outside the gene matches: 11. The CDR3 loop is CSVMRMGQGQGYTF. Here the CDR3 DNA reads TGCAGCGTTATGAGAATGGGACAGGGGCAAGGCTACACCTTC.

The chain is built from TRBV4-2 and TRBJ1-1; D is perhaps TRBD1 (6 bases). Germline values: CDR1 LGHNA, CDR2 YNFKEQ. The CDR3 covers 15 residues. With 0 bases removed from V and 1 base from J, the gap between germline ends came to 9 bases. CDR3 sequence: CASSQEGGGNTEAFF. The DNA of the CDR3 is TGTGCCAGCAGCCAAGAGGGAGGGGGGAACACTGAAGCTTTCTTT.